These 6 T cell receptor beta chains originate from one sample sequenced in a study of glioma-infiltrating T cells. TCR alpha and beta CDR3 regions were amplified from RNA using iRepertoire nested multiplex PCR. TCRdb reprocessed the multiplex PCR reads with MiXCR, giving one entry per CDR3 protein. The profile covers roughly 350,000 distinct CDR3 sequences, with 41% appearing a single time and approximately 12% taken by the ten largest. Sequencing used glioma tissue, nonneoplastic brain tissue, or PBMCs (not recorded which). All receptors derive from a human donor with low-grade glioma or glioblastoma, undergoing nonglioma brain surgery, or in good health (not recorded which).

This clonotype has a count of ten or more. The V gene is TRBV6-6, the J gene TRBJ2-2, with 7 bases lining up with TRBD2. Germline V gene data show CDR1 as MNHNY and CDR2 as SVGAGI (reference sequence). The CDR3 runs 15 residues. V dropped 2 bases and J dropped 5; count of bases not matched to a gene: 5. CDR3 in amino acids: CASSYVGGGTGELFF. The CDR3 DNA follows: TGTGCCAGCAGTTACGTTGGCGGGGGAACCGGGGAGCTGTTTTTT.

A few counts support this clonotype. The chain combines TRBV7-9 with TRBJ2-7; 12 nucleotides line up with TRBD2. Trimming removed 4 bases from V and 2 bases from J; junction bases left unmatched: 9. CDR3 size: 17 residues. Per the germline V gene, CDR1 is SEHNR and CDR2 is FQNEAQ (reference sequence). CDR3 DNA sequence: TGTGCCAGCAGCTCGGGCCAGCTAGCGGGAGGGACCTACGAGCAGTACTTC. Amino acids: CASSSGQLAGGTYEQYF. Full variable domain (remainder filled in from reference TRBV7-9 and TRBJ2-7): DTGVSQNPRHKITKRGQNVTFRCDPISEHNRLYWYRQTLGQGPEFLTYFQNEAQLEKSRLLSDRFSAERPKGSFSTLEIQRTEQGDSAMYLCASSSGQLAGGTYEQYFGPGTRLTVT.

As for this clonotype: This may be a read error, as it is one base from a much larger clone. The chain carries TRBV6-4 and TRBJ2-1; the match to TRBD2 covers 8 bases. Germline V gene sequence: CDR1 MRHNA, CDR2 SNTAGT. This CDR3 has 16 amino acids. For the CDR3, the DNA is TGTGCCAGCACCTCACTAGCGGCCTTTGTTTACAATAAGCAGTTCTTC. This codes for CASTSLAAFVYNKQFF.

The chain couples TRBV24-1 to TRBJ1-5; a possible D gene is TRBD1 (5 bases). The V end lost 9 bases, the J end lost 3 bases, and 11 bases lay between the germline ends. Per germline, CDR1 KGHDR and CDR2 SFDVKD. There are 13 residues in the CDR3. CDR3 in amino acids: CATGDSNNQPQHF. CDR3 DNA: TGTGCCACCGGCGACAGCAACAATCAGCCCCAGCATTTT.

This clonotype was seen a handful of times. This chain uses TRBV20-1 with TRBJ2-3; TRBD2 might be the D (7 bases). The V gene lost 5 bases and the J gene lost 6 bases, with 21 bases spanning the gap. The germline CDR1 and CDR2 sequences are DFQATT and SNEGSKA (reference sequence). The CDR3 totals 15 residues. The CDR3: CSAPGLAGAGDTQYF. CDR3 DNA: TGCAGTGCTCCCGGGCTCGCGGGGGCCGGCGATACGCAGTATTTT.

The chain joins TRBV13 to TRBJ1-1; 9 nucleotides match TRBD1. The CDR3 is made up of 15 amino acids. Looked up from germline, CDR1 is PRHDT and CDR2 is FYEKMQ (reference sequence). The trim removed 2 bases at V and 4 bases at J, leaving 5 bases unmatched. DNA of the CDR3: TGTGCCAGCAGCTTACAGGGACAGGGAACCACTGAAGCTTTCTTT. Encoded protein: CASSLQGQGTTEAFF.